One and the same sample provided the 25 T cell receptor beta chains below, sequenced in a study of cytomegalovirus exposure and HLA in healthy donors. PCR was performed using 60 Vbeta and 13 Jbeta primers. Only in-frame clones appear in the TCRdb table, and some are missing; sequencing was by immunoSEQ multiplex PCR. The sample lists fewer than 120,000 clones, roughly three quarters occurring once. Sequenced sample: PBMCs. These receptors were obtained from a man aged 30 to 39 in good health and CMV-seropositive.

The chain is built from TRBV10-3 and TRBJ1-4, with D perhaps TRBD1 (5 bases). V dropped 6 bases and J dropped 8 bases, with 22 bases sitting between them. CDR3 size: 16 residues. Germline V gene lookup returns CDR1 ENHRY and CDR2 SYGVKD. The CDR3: CAISAGTPNRGEKLFF. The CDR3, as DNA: TGTGCCATCAGCGCCGGGACTCCTAACCGAGGGGAAAAACTGTTTTTT.

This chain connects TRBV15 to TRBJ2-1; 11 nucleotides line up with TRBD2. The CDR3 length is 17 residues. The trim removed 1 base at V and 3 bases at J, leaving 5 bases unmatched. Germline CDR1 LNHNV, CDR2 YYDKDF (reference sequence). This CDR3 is CATSRGTSGGLYNEQFF. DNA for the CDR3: TGTGCCACCAGCAGAGGAACTAGCGGGGGACTCTACAATGAGCAGTTCTTC.

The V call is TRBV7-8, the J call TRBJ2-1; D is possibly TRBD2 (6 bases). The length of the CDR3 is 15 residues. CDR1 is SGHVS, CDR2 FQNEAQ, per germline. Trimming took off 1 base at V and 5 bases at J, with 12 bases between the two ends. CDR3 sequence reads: CASSLGGSGDNEQFF. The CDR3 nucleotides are TGTGCCAGCAGCTTAGGGGGTAGCGGAGACAATGAGCAGTTCTTC.

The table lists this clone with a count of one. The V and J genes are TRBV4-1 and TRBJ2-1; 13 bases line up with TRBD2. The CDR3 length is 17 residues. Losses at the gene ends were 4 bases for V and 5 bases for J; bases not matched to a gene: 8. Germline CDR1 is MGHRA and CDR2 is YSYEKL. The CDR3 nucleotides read TGCGCCAGCAGCCTCCGACTAGCGGGGGGACTAAACAATGAGCAGTTCTTC. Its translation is CASSLRLAGGLNNEQFF.

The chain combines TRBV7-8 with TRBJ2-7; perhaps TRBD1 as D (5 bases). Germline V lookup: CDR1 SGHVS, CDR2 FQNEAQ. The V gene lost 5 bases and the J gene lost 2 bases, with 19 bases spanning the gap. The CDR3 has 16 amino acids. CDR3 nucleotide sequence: TGTGCCAGCAGCCGAGAAGGGGTCTCAAGGGCCTACGAGCAGTACTTC. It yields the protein CASSREGVSRAYEQYF. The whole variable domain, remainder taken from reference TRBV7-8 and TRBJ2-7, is GAGVSQSPRYKVAKRGQDVALRCDPISGHVSLFWYQQALGQGPEFLTYFQNEAQLDKSGLPSDRFFAERPEGSVSTLKIQRTQQEDSAVYLCASSREGVSRAYEQYFGPGTRLTVT.

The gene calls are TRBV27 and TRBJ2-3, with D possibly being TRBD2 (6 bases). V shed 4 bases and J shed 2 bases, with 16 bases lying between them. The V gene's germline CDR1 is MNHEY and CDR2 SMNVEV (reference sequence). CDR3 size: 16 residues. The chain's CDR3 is CASSWSGGEYTDTQYF. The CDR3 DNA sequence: TGTGCCAGCAGTTGGTCGGGCGGGGAGTACACAGATACGCAGTATTTT.

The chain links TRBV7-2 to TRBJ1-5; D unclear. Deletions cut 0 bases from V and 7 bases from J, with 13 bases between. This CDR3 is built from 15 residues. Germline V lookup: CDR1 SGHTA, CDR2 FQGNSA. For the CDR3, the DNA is TGTGCCAGCAGCTTAGCCCGACACTTCCACCAGCCCCAGCATTTT. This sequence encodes CASSLARHFHQPQHF.

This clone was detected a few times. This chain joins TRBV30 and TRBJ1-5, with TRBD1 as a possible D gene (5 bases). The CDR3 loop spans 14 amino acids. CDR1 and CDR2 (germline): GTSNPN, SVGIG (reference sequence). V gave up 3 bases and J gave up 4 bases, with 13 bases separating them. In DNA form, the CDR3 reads TGTGCCTGGAGCGGACAAGCGAGTAATCAGCCCCAGCATTTT. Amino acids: CAWSGQASNQPQHF.

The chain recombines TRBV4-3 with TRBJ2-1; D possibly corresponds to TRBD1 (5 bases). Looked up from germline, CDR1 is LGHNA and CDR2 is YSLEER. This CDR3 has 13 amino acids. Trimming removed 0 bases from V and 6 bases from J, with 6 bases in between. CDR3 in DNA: TGCGCCAGCAGCCAAGACAGGGTCAATGAGCAGTTCTTC. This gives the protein CASSQDRVNEQFF.

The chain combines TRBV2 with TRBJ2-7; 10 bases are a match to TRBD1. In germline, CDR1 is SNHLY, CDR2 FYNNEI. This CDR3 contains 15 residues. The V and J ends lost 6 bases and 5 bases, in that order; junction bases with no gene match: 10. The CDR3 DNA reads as TGTGCCAGCAGATCCCAGACAGGGGGCCTCGACGAGCAGTACTTC. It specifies CASRSQTGGLDEQYF.

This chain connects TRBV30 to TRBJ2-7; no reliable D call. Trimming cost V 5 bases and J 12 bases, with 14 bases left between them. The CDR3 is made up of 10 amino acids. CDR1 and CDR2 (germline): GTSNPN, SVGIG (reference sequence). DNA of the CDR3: TGTGCCTGGGGGCAAGAACCGCTGTACTTC. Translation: CAWGQEPLYF.

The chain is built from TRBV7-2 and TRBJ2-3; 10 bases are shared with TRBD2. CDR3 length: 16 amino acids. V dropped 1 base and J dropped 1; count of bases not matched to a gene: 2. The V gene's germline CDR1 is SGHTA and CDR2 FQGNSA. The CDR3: CASSLVSGGGTDTQYF. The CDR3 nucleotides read TGTGCCAGCAGCTTAGTCAGCGGGGGGGGCACAGATACGCAGTATTTT.

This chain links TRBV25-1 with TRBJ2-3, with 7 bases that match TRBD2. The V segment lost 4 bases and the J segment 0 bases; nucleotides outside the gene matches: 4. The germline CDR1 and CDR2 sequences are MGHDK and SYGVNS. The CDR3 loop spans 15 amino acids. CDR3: CASSAPGLSTDTQYF. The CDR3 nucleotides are TGTGCCAGCAGTGCACCGGGACTAAGCACAGATACGCAGTATTTT.

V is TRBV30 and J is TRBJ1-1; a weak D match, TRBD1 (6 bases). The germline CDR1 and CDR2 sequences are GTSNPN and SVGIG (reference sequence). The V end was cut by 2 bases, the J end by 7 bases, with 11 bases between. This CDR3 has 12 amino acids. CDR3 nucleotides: TGTGCCTGGAGTCCACAGGGAATTGAAGCTTTCTTT. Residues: CAWSPQGIEAFF. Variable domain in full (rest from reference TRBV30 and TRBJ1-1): SQTIHQWPATLVQPVGSPLSLECTVEGTSNPNLYWYRQAAGRGLQLLFYSVGIGQISSEVPQNLSASRPQDRQFILSSKKLLLSDSGFYLCAWSPQGIEAFFGQGTRLTVV.

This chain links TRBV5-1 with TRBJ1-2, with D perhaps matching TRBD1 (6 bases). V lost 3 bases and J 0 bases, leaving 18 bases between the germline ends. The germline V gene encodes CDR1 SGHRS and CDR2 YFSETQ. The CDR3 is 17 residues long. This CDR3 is CASSWGADRTANYGYTF. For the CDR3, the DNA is TGCGCCAGCAGCTGGGGAGCAGACAGGACGGCTAACTATGGCTACACCTTC.

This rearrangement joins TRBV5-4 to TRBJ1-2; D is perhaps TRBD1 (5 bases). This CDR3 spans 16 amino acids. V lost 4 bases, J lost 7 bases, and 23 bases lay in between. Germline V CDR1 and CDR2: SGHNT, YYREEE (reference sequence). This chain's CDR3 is CASSPERTSPYGGYTF. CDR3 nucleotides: TGTGCCAGCAGCCCCGAGAGGACATCTCCATATGGTGGCTACACCTTC.

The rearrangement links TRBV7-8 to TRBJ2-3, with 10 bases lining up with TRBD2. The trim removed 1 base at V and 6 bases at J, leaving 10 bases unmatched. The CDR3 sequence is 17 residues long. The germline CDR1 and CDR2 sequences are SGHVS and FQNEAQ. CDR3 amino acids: CASSLVFTSGGADTQYF. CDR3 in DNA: TGTGCCAGCAGCTTAGTATTTACGAGCGGGGGGGCCGATACGCAGTATTTT.

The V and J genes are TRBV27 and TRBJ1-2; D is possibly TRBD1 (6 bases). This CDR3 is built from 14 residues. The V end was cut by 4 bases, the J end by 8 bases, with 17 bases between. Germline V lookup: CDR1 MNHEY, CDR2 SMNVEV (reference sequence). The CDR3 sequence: CASSSRSTGQGYTF. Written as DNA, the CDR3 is TGTGCCAGCAGTTCACGGTCAACAGGGCAGGGCTACACCTTC.

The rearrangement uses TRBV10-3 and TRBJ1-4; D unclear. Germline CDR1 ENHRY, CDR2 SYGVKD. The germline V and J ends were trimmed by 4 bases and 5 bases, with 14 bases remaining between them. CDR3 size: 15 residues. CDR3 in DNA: TGTGCCATCAGTGCCACGGAGGAAGGGAATGAAAAACTGTTTTTT. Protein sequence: CAISATEEGNEKLFF.

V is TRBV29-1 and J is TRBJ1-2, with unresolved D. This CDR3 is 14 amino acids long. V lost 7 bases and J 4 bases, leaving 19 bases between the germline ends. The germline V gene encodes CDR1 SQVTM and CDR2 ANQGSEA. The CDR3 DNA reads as TGCAGCGGTAAATCCCTGAACAGTCCCTATGGCTACACCTTC. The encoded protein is CSGKSLNSPYGYTF.

CDR3 sequence reads: CASSLLTAARNSPLHF. CDR3 DNA sequence: TGTGCCAGCAGCTTACTGACAGCCGCGAGGAATTCACCCCTCCACTTT. The chain combines TRBV7-8 with TRBJ1-6, with D maybe TRBD1 (5 bases). The CDR3 loop spans 16 amino acids. Germline loops: CDR1 SGHVS, CDR2 FQNEAQ. Deletions cut 2 bases from V and 7 bases from J, with 15 bases between.

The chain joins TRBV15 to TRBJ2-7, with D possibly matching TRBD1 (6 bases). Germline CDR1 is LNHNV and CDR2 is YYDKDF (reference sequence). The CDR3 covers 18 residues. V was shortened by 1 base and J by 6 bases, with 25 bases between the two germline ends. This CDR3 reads CATSRGILYVEGQGEQYF. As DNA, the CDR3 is TGTGCCACCAGCAGAGGGATTTTGTATGTCGAGGGACAAGGCGAGCAGTACTTC.

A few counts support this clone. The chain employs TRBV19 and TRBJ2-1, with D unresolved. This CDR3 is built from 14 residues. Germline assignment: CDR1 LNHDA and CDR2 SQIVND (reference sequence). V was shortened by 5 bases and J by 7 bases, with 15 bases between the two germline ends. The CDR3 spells CASSVDLGRNEQFF. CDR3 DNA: TGTGCCAGTAGTGTCGACTTGGGTAGGAATGAGCAGTTCTTC.

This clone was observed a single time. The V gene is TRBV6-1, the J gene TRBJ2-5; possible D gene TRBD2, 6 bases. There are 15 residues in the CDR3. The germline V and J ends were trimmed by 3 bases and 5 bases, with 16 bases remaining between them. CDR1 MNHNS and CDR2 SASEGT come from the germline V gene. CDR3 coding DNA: TGTGCCAGCAGTGACGGGACCTTCAGCGGGGAGACCCAGTACTTC. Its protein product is CASSDGTFSGETQYF.

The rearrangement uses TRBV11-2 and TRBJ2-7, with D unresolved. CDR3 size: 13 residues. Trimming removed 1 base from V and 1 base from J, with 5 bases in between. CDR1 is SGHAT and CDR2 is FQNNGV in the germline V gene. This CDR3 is CASSLVSSYEQYF. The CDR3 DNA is TGTGCCAGCAGCTTAGTATCGTCCTACGAGCAGTACTTC.